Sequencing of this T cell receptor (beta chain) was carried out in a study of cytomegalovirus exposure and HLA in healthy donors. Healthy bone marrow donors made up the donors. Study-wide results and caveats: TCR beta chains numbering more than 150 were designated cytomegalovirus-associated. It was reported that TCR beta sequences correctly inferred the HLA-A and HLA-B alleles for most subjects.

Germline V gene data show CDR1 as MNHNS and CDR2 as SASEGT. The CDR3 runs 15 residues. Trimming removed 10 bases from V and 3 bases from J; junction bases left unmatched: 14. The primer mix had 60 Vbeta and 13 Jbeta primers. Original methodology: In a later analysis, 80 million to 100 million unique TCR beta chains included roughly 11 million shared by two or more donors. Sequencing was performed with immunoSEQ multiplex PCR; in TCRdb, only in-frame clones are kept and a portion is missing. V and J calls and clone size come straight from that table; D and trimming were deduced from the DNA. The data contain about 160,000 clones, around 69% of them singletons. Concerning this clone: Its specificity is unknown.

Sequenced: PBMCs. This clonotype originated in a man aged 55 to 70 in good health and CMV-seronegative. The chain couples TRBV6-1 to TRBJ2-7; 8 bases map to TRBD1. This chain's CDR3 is CATQVGQDKFYEQYF. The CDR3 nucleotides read TGTGCCACCCAAGTGGGACAGGACAAGTTCTACGAGCAGTACTTC.